The 2 T cell receptor beta chains presented below share a single source sample, sequenced in a study of tissue T cells after allogeneic stem cell transplantation. TCRdb's copy holds only in-frame clones and misses some; the assay was immunoSEQ multiplex PCR. The sample has more than 20,000 clones, about 90% seen once; the top ten hold 1.5% to 2.5%. Here the sequenced sample was blood, taken before transplantation. Receptor source: a male donor at least 60 years old who later had graft-versus-host disease after an allogeneic stem cell transplant.

The chain recombines TRBV9 with TRBJ2-7; D gene unclear. Germline CDR1 SGDLS, CDR2 YYNGEE. This CDR3 is 14 amino acids long. V shed 0 bases and J shed 0 bases, with 7 bases lying between them. The CDR3 bases are TGTGCCAGCAGCGTAGCTACGGTCTCCTACGAGCAGTACTTC. This codes for CASSVATVSYEQYF.

DNA of the CDR3: TGTGCCAGCAGCTTGGGAGGGGTAGAAAGGGATGAGCAGTTCTTC. Its translation is CASSLGGVERDEQFF. The rearrangement uses TRBV11-2 and TRBJ2-1; TRBD2 matches 7 bases. The germline V gene encodes CDR1 SGHAT and CDR2 FQNNGV. This CDR3 is built from 15 residues. V trimming: 3 bases; J trimming: 8 bases; junction bases outside the gene matches: 10.